The 26 T cell receptor beta chains below all came from one sample that was sequenced in a study of blood T cells in healthy people across ages. A second 7 to 11 cycle PCR used barcoded and J-beta primers. Via MiXCR, TCRdb re-called the 5' RACE reads, giving one row per CDR3 protein. This sample has 1.5 million to 2 million distinct CDR3 sequences, with roughly 52% found just once. The sample consisted of blood. These receptors all stem from a woman aged 40 to 50 in good health.

The chain employs TRBV5-1 and TRBJ2-1; D remains unclear. The CDR3 sequence is 12 residues long. Germline V gives CDR1 SGHRS, CDR2 YFSETQ. With 4 bases removed from V and 7 bases from J, the gap between germline ends came to 9 bases. CDR3: CASSITRNEQFF. CDR3 coding DNA: TGCGCCAGCAGCATAACACGGAATGAGCAGTTCTTC.

The chain links TRBV6-5 to TRBJ2-3, with 7 nucleotides matching TRBD1. The CDR3 length is 16 residues. The V gene's germline CDR1 is MNHEY and CDR2 SVGAGI. Trimming at V came to 2 bases and at J to 2 bases, leaving 7 bases not matched to a gene. The CDR3 protein is CASSYLDRPSTDTQYF. In nucleotides, the CDR3 is TGTGCCAGCAGTTACCTGGACAGGCCTTCCACAGATACGCAGTATTTT.

The chain joins TRBV7-2 to TRBJ1-2; perhaps TRBD1 as D (6 bases). The V end was cut by 6 bases, the J end by 0 bases, with 17 bases between. CDR3 length: 16 amino acids. Looked up from germline, CDR1 is SGHTA and CDR2 is FQGNSA. As DNA, the CDR3 is TGTGCCAGCAGACCCGGTCTGGGGGGGCCTAACTATGGCTACACCTTC. It yields the protein CASRPGLGGPNYGYTF.

The genes are TRBV24-1 and TRBJ1-2; 9 bases are shared with TRBD1. The CDR3 runs to 11 residues. V gave up 12 bases and J gave up 8 bases; unmatched junction bases: 6. CDR1 and CDR2 from the germline V gene are KGHDR and SFDVKD. The CDR3 sequence: CAAGQGNGYTF. CDR3 sequence (DNA): TGTGCCGCGGGACAGGGAAACGGCTACACCTTC.

Regarding this clonotype: Germline and junction disagree at one end, which may indicate a read error. The chain uses TRBV15 and TRBJ2-5; 10 nucleotides agree with TRBD1. Looked up from germline, CDR1 is LNHNV and CDR2 is YYDKDF (reference sequence). The CDR3 is made up of 15 amino acids. In DNA, the CDR3 is TGTGCCACCAGCCACGACAGGGGGCCTGCAGAGACCCGGTACTTC. The encoded protein is CATSHDRGPAETRYF. Together with reference TRBV15 and TRBJ2-5, the CDR3 gives the full variable domain: DAMVIQNPRYQVTQFGKPVTLSCSQTLNHNVMYWYQQKSSQAPKLLFHYYDKDFNNEADTPDNFQSRRPNTSFCFLDIRSPGLGDTAMYLCATSHDRGPAETRYFGPGTRLLVL.

The chain recombines TRBV29-1 with TRBJ1-1, with a possible D match to TRBD1 (6 bases). Germline-derived CDR1 and CDR2 are SQVTM and ANQGSEA. The V end was cut by 7 bases, the J end by 5 bases, with 14 bases between. CDR3 length equals 12 residues. This CDR3 reads CSAQDSRTEAFF. CDR3 nucleotides: TGCAGCGCCCAGGACAGTCGAACTGAAGCTTTCTTT.

This clonotype was seen only a few times. The chain joins TRBV4-3 to TRBJ2-1; D call uncertain. Deletions cut 4 bases from V and 10 bases from J, with 14 bases between. Germline V lookup: CDR1 LGHNA, CDR2 YSLEER. The CDR3 has 13 amino acids. The CDR3 DNA follows: TGCGCCAGCAGCCTCGACTCCCGTCGGGAGCAGTTCTTC. Its protein product is CASSLDSRREQFF.

This clonotype showed up just a few times. The rearrangement joins TRBV9 to TRBJ2-3, with D possibly TRBD1 on 5 matching bases. The ends were cut back, 2 bases at V and 5 bases at J, with 12 bases in the middle. The CDR3 has 14 amino acids. Germline V CDR1 and CDR2: SGDLS, YYNGEE. CDR3 sequence reads: CASSVRQSKDTQYF. CDR3 bases: TGTGCCAGCAGCGTGCGACAGTCTAAAGATACGCAGTATTTT.

CDR3 nucleotides: TGTGCCAGCAGCGCCGGGGGTGGGGCCAACGTCCTGACTTTC. Translation gives CASSAGGGANVLTF. The chain carries TRBV9 and TRBJ2-6, with a weak D call TRBD2 (6 bases). With 3 bases removed from V and 3 bases from J, the gap between germline ends came to 7 bases. This CDR3 has 14 residues. Germline CDR1 reads SGDLS; CDR2 reads YYNGEE.

The V call is TRBV6-6, the J call TRBJ2-5; no reliable D call. The CDR3 spans 15 residues. Trimming removed 4 bases at V and 4 bases at J, with 16 bases between. Germline CDR1 is MNHNY and CDR2 is SVGAGI (reference sequence). CDR3 coding DNA: TGTGCCAGCAGTTTATCTCCCGACCGGAGAGAGACCCAGTACTTC. Its translation: CASSLSPDRRETQYF.

The V and J genes are TRBV27 and TRBJ2-1, with 10 nucleotides matching TRBD2. Unmatched junction bases numbered 18, after V lost 4 bases and J lost 9 bases. The CDR3 sequence is 18 residues long. CDR1 and CDR2 (germline): MNHEY, SMNVEV (reference sequence). Here the CDR3 DNA reads TGTGCCAGCAGTTACTCTTCACTGAGCGGGGGGGCCACTGGTGAGCAGTTCTTC. Protein product: CASSYSSLSGGATGEQFF.

V and J are TRBV20-1 and TRBJ1-2; D is unresolved. With 2 bases removed from V and 3 bases from J, the gap between germline ends came to 7 bases. The CDR3 contains 12 residues. Germline CDR1 and CDR2: DFQATT and SNEGSKA (reference sequence). The CDR3 loop reads CSARLGHYGYTF. Here the CDR3 DNA reads TGCAGTGCTAGACTAGGGCACTATGGCTACACCTTC.

This clonotype showed up just a few times. V and J are TRBV7-3 and TRBJ2-3; either TRBD1 or TRBD2 may supply D (6 bases each). V was trimmed by 0 bases and J by 5 bases, leaving 9 bases between them. Germline CDR1 and CDR2: SGHTA and FQGTGA. The CDR3 extends over 14 amino acids. CDR3 DNA: TGTGCCAGCAGCTTAACGGGGGGCGTAGATACGCAGTATTTT. It specifies CASSLTGGVDTQYF.

This clonotype turned up a few times. The chain uses TRBV20-1 and TRBJ1-5; no clear D. Per germline, CDR1 DFQATT and CDR2 SNEGSKA (reference sequence). The CDR3 is 14 residues long. V was trimmed by 5 bases and J by 0 bases, leaving 11 bases between them. CDR3 bases: TGCAGTGCTCAGTACGGAAATAGCAATCAGCCCCAGCATTTT. It is translated as CSAQYGNSNQPQHF.

This clonotype was counted only a few times. In DNA, the CDR3 is TGTGCCAGCAGCTATCACAGGGACTATGGCTACACCTTC. It yields the protein CASSYHRDYGYTF. The V call is TRBV7-9, the J call TRBJ1-2; TRBD1 might be the D (6 bases). Trimming pared 4 bases from V and 3 bases from J, leaving 9 bases between. The CDR3 is 13 residues long. CDR1 SEHNR and CDR2 FQNEAQ come from the germline V gene (reference sequence).

The chain has TRBV4-1 and TRBJ2-7; perhaps TRBD1 as D (9 bases). The end of the DNA aligns better with TRBJ2-5, so the J call may be wrong. This CDR3 has 17 residues. Germline CDR1 and CDR2: MGHRA and YSYEKL. The CDR3 here is CASSQIWSGGQGETQYF. The CDR3 nucleotides read TGCGCCAGCAGCCAAATATGGAGCGGGGGACAGGGAGAGACCCAGTACTTC.

This chain connects TRBV4-1 to TRBJ2-4; 9 nucleotides line up with TRBD2. Per germline, CDR1 MGHRA and CDR2 YSYEKL. J lost 8 bases, V lost 3 bases, and 11 bases had no gene match. CDR3 length: 16 amino acids. This chain's CDR3 is CASSQGGGGALYIQYF. The CDR3 DNA reads as TGCGCCAGCAGCCAGGGGGGCGGGGGGGCTCTGTACATTCAGTACTTC.

The rearrangement joins TRBV12-5 to TRBJ2-1; TRBD1 matches 7 bases. The V gene end was trimmed by 3 bases and the J gene end by 0 bases; junction bases not matched to a gene: 2. The CDR3 consists of 15 residues. CDR1 and CDR2 (germline): LGHNT, FRNRAP. CDR3 DNA sequence: TGTGCTAGTGGTTTCGGACAGGACTCCTACAATGAGCAGTTCTTC. Protein sequence: CASGFGQDSYNEQFF.

V is TRBV7-9 and J is TRBJ2-7, with 8 bases identical to TRBD1. Trimming removed 5 bases from V and 2 bases from J; junction bases left unmatched: 8. Germline V CDR1 and CDR2: SEHNR, FQNEAQ (reference sequence). The CDR3 is 15 amino acids. The CDR3 spells CASSHTGGDTYEQYF. For the CDR3, the DNA is TGTGCCAGCAGCCATACAGGGGGTGACACCTACGAGCAGTACTTC.

This sequence joins TRBV5-5 and TRBJ1-2; D possibly corresponds to TRBD1 (6 bases). The CDR3 sequence is 14 residues long. The V gene lost 4 bases and the J gene lost 6 bases, with 16 bases spanning the gap. The germline V gene encodes CDR1 SGHKS and CDR2 YYEKEE (reference sequence). The DNA of the CDR3 is TGTGCCAGCAGCCGACGAGGGCAGGGGAATGGCTACACCTTC. This translates into CASSRRGQGNGYTF.

This clonotype was seen a few times. The rearrangement uses TRBV5-1 and TRBJ2-7; D gene ambiguous. CDR3 length: 13 amino acids. Trimming cost V 6 bases and J 2 bases, with 12 bases left between them. The V gene's germline CDR1 is SGHRS and CDR2 YFSETQ. CDR3: CASTRLGPYEQYF. The CDR3 DNA reads as TGCGCCAGCACAAGGTTAGGACCCTACGAGCAGTACTTC.

This rearrangement joins TRBV20-1 to TRBJ1-5, with 9 bases lining up with TRBD1. Germline assignment: CDR1 DFQATT and CDR2 SNEGSKA (reference sequence). The CDR3 totals 19 residues. V lost 6 bases, J lost 4 bases, and 22 bases stayed unmatched. In nucleotides, the CDR3 is TGCAGTGCAACAAACAAACGCGGGACAGGGATAAGTCTGAATCAGCCCCAGCATTTT. Its translation is CSATNKRGTGISLNQPQHF.

This clonotype showed up just a few times. J is TRBJ2-5 and V is TRBV7-2, with D tentatively TRBD1 (6 bases). Germline CDR1 and CDR2: SGHTA and FQGNSA. This CDR3 is 15 amino acids long. The germline V and J ends were trimmed by 8 bases and 1 base, with 17 bases remaining between them. The CDR3 here is CASLQGPQAQETQYF. The CDR3 DNA is TGTGCCAGCTTACAGGGCCCGCAAGCCCAAGAGACCCAGTACTTC.

This clonotype has just a few counts. The rearrangement links TRBV28 to TRBJ2-7; D may be TRBD2 (5 bases). Germline CDR1 MDHEN, CDR2 SYDVKM. This CDR3 has 15 amino acids. Trimming took 1 base from V and 2 from J, leaving 12 bases between them. CDR3 sequence (DNA): TGTGCCAGCAGTTTATTGAGGGAGCGACCCTACGAGCAGTACTTC. Translation: CASSLLRERPYEQYF. The variable domain in full, with the rest retrieved from reference TRBV28 and TRBJ2-7, is DVKVTQSSRYLVKRTGEKVFLECVQDMDHENMFWYRQDPGLGLRLIYFSYDVKMKEKGDIPEGYSVSREKKERFSLILESASTNQTSMYLCASSLLRERPYEQYFGPGTRLTVT.

V gene TRBV28 combines with J gene TRBJ2-3, with unresolved D. From germline, CDR1 is MDHEN and CDR2 SYDVKM. V shed 7 bases and J shed 6 bases, with 14 bases lying between them. The CDR3 is 13 residues long. The CDR3 DNA is TGTGCCAGCAAGCGTAGGGAATTGGATACGCAGTATTTT. Its translation: CASKRRELDTQYF. Together with reference TRBV28 and TRBJ2-3, the CDR3 gives the full variable domain: DVKVTQSSRYLVKRTGEKVFLECVQDMDHENMFWYRQDPGLGLRLIYFSYDVKMKEKGDIPEGYSVSREKKERFSLILESASTNQTSMYLCASKRRELDTQYFGPGTRLTVL.

This clonotype has just a few counts. The chain employs TRBV29-1 and TRBJ1-2; D is ambiguous. In germline, CDR1 is SQVTM, CDR2 ANQGSEA. The CDR3 length is 13 residues. The V gene lost 7 bases and the J gene lost 3 bases, with 15 bases spanning the gap. The CDR3 protein is CSGGKVADYGYTF. DNA for the CDR3: TGCAGCGGCGGAAAGGTGGCTGACTATGGCTACACCTTC. The full variable domain, with the rest looked up from reference TRBV29-1 and TRBJ1-2, is SAVISQKPSRDICQRGTSLTIQCQVDSQVTMMFWYRQQPGQSLTLIATANQGSEATYESGFVIDKFPISRPNLTFSTLTVSNMSPEDSSIYLCSGGKVADYGYTFGSGTRLTVV.